This TCR beta chain was obtained from a study of blood T cell repertoires in COVID-19. Turning to the study itself: The cDNA or gDNA used as material had been derived from T cells, B-cell-depleted T cells, or PBMCs.

Looked up from germline, CDR1 is SGHRS and CDR2 is YFSETQ. Trimming removed 0 bases from V and 0 bases from J; junction bases left unmatched: 6. This CDR3 spans 18 amino acids. How the authors handled the data: Reference gene primer amplification gave nucleated cell count estimates. Profiled with immunoSEQ multiplex PCR; TCRdb holds only in-frame clones, not every one. The V and J calls and the clone size are those of that table, but D and trimming were determined from the DNA. The top ten clones hold more than 4.5% of a sample with around 67,000 clones, 87% of them seen once. This receptor was obtained from a man between 50 and 59 years old with active COVID-19. The V gene is TRBV5-1, the J gene TRBJ2-6; 7 bases map to TRBD2. Material: peripheral blood. In DNA, the CDR3 is TGCGCCAGCAGCTTGGAAGGAGCGGGGTACTCTGGGGCCAACGTCCTGACTTTC. Protein sequence: CASSLEGAGYSGANVLTF.